One sample yielded the 9 T cell receptor beta chains listed below, sequenced in a study of regulatory T cells in long-lasting Graves disease. Construction of TCR beta libraries relied on iRepertoire HTBI primers and on Arm-PCR targeting CDR3 regions. One entry per CDR3 protein, called by TCRdb with MiXCR from the multiplex PCR reads. The repertoire holds under 500,000 distinct CDR3 sequences, approximately 16% seen once, with about 10% in the top ten. Time point noted: newly diagnosed GD, antithyroid drugs for less than 3 months. From RNA extracted from PBMCs, the TCR library was made. A further study also used this sample, focusing on T cells in Graves' hyperthyroidism and ophthalmopathy.

The sequenced sample was peripheral blood mononuclear cells (PBMCs), obtained at new diagnosis, from a patient treated with antithyroid drugs. All receptors come from a young woman with Graves disease.

The V call is TRBV6-4, the J call TRBJ2-1, with TRBD2 matching 7 bases. Losses at the gene ends were 5 bases for V and 7 bases for J; bases not matched to a gene: 14. Germline V gives CDR1 MRHNA, CDR2 SNTAGT. The CDR3 runs to 16 residues. Here the CDR3 DNA reads TGTGCCAGCAGTAAGGGAGGGTTTAATACACGGAATGAGCAGTTCTTC. This encodes CASSKGGFNTRNEQFF.

The chain has TRBV5-1 and TRBJ2-7, with 9 bases lining up with TRBD1. Trimming at V came to 4 bases and at J to 3 bases, leaving 5 bases not matched to a gene. CDR3 length equals 14 residues. CDR1 is SGHRS, CDR2 YFSETQ, per germline. CDR3 nucleotide sequence: TGCGCCAGCAGCCCGGGGGGACAGGGCTACGAGCAGTACTTC. Translated, it gives CASSPGGQGYEQYF.

With respect to this clonotype: A much bigger clone sits one base away, suggesting this may be a read error. The chain is built from TRBV6-1 and TRBJ2-7; D gene unclear. Germline CDR1 MNHNS, CDR2 SASEGT. The CDR3 spans 15 residues. V was pared by 0 bases and J by 2 bases, with 11 bases between. CDR3 residues: CASSEAVEAPYEQYF. CDR3 bases: TGTGCCAGCAGTGAAGCGGTTGAGGCCCCCTACGAGCAGTACTTC.

This clonotype was observed many times. CDR3 sequence (DNA): TGTGCCATCAGGGGGGGACAGGGCGACACTGAAGCTTTCTTT. Translating it yields CAIRGGQGDTEAFF. The V and J genes are TRBV10-3 and TRBJ1-1; 9 bases agree with TRBD1. This CDR3 contains 14 residues. Trimming at V came to 6 bases and at J to 3 bases, leaving 5 bases not matched to a gene. CDR1 and CDR2 from the germline V gene are ENHRY and SYGVKD.

This clonotype was seen ten or more times. This chain joins TRBV6-9 and TRBJ2-7, with D unclear. V lost 1 base to trimming and J lost 0 bases, with 10 bases between them. CDR3 length equals 15 residues. From germline, CDR1 is MNHGY and CDR2 SVAAGI. The CDR3 DNA is TGTGCCAGCAGTTATTACCACCCTAGCTCCTACGAGCAGTACTTC. It specifies CASSYYHPSSYEQYF.

There are a few counts of this clonotype. The chain has TRBV24-1 and TRBJ1-2, with TRBD1 identical over 9 bases. The length of the CDR3 is 16 residues. The V and J ends lost 5 bases and 4 bases, in that order; junction bases with no gene match: 10. Germline V CDR1 and CDR2: KGHDR, SFDVKD. CDR3 loop: CATSAPQGQGSYGYTF. The CDR3 nucleotides read TGTGCCACCAGTGCCCCTCAAGGACAGGGGAGCTATGGCTACACCTTC.

At least ten counts were recorded for this clonotype. V is TRBV7-9 and J is TRBJ1-3; D uncertain. CDR3 length equals 13 residues. CDR1 is SEHNR, CDR2 FQNEAQ, per germline (reference sequence). V lost 5 bases and J 8 bases, leaving 13 bases between the germline ends. CDR3 loop: CASSRNRVDTIYF. The CDR3 DNA reads as TGTGCCAGCAGCCGTAATAGGGTTGACACCATATATTTT.

This clonotype was counted many times. The gene calls are TRBV29-1 and TRBJ1-5; perhaps TRBD1 as D (6 bases). This CDR3 is 13 amino acids long. Germline CDR1 and CDR2: SQVTM and ANQGSEA. Between the trimmed V and J ends, which lost 4 bases and 6 bases, there was a span of 13 bases. The CDR3, as DNA: TGCAGCGTTGGGGCAGGGGTTGGTCAGCCCCAGCATTTT. It encodes CSVGAGVGQPQHF.

In the case of this clonotype: This sequence may be a read error, since a much larger clone differs from it by one base. This CDR3 is missing its conserved last phenylalanine or tryptophan, likely due to a read error. The genes are TRBV7-8 and TRBJ2-5; 7 bases line up with TRBD1. Germline CDR1 and CDR2: SGHVS and FQNEAQ. Trimming took 6 bases from V and 3 from J; bases not matched to a gene: 22. The length of the CDR3 is 19 residues. The CDR3 loop is CASSQNAYIGQAREETQYS. The CDR3 DNA reads as TGTGCCAGCAGTCAAAATGCCTACATAGGACAGGCAAGGGAAGAGACCCAGTACTCC.